This passage covers 26 T cell receptor beta chains from one sample sequenced in a study of blood T cell repertoires in COVID-19. Assay used: immunoSEQ multiplex PCR; TCRdb lists only in-frame clones, some missing. The table includes approximately 150,000 clones, around 90% detected once. Sequencing was performed on peripheral blood. The receptors were gathered from a woman aged 60-70 years with active or convalescent COVID-19.

This chain joins TRBV6-2 or TRBV6-3 and TRBJ2-3; 9 nucleotides line up with TRBD1. The CDR3 has 18 amino acids. Germline loops: CDR1 MNHEY, CDR2 SVGEGT. V lost 1 base and J lost 2; bases outside the gene matches: 10. The CDR3 DNA reads as TGTGCCAGCAGTTACTTTTATAAAGGGACAGGGAACACAGATACGCAGTATTTT. This sequence encodes CASSYFYKGTGNTDTQYF.

The chain carries TRBV13 and TRBJ2-1; 11 positions agree with TRBD1. Germline CDR1 and CDR2: PRHDT and FYEKMQ (reference sequence). The ends lost 5 bases at V and 4 bases at J; junction bases unmatched: 4. The length of the CDR3 is 15 residues. CDR3 region: CASSRGDRGYNEQFF. The CDR3 DNA sequence: TGTGCCAGCAGCCGGGGGGACAGGGGGTACAATGAGCAGTTCTTC.

The chain combines TRBV18 with TRBJ2-7; perhaps TRBD1 as D (5 bases). The CDR3 runs 15 residues. The V end was cut by 5 bases, the J end by 5 bases, with 19 bases between. In germline, CDR1 is KGHSH, CDR2 LQKENI. The CDR3: CASSTMGLDSHEQYF. CDR3 sequence (DNA): TGTGCCAGCTCAACGATGGGGCTAGACTCTCACGAGCAGTACTTC.

The chain joins TRBV4-3 to TRBJ2-2, with D perhaps TRBD2 (5 bases). The germline V gene has CDR1 LGHNA and CDR2 YSLEER. The CDR3 loop spans 17 amino acids. The V end lost 4 bases, the J end lost 3 bases, and 18 bases lay between the germline ends. In nucleotides, the CDR3 is TGCGCCAGCAGCCGTTCCGCGGGTATATCGTACACCGGGGAGCTGTTTTTT. Protein: CASSRSAGISYTGELFF.

This rearrangement joins TRBV18 to TRBJ2-5, with 9 bases that match TRBD2. Looked up from germline, CDR1 is KGHSH and CDR2 is LQKENI. This CDR3 has 15 residues. Germline trimming cut 3 bases from V and 4 bases from J; bases unmatched to any gene: 6. In DNA, the CDR3 is TGTGCCAGCTCACCGGGGGGGACTAGCTCAGAGACCCAGTACTTC. This codes for CASSPGGTSSETQYF.

The chain carries TRBV25-1 and TRBJ1-6, with a tentative D call TRBD1 (6 bases). This CDR3 spans 14 amino acids. Trimming cost V 6 bases and J 5 bases, with 11 bases left between them. The germline gives CDR1 MGHDK, CDR2 SYGVNS. The CDR3 region is CASSLGGDNSPLHF. CDR3 coding DNA: TGTGCCAGCAGCCTAGGGGGAGATAATTCACCCCTCCACTTT.

This chain uses TRBV7-2 with TRBJ1-2, with 7 positions matching TRBD1. From germline, CDR1 is SGHTA and CDR2 FQGNSA. This CDR3 is built from 10 residues. Losses at the gene ends were 7 bases for V and 7 bases for J; bases not matched to a gene: 0. CDR3 nucleotides: TGTGCCAGCACAGGGGGTGGCTACACCTTC. This translates into CASTGGGYTF.

The chain recombines TRBV7-2 with TRBJ1-6, with D uncertain. Germline lookup yields CDR1 SGHTA and CDR2 FQGNSA. With 0 bases removed from V and 5 bases from J, the gap between germline ends came to 11 bases. This CDR3 region has 16 residues. The chain's CDR3 is CASSLAGRGDNSPLHF. The DNA for the CDR3 is TGTGCCAGCAGCTTAGCCGGGCGCGGGGATAATTCACCCCTCCACTTT.

The J gene is TRBJ2-1, the V gene TRBV11-2; no firm D call. Per germline, CDR1 SGHAT and CDR2 FQNNGV. The CDR3 runs 15 residues. V gave up 1 base and J gave up 2 bases, with 9 bases separating them. CDR3 nucleotides: TGTGCCAGCAGCTTAGTTCAATCCACCTACAATGAGCAGTTCTTC. Translated: CASSLVQSTYNEQFF.

The table lists this clone with a few counts. The J gene is TRBJ1-6, the V gene TRBV9; 7 bases match TRBD1. Germline trimming cut 0 bases from V and 4 bases from J; bases unmatched to any gene: 4. Per germline, CDR1 SGDLS and CDR2 YYNGEE. There are 16 residues in the CDR3. The CDR3 bases are TGTGCCAGCAGCGTAGACAGGGGTGGGTATAATTCACCCCTCCACTTT. This sequence encodes CASSVDRGGYNSPLHF.

The chain couples TRBV12-3 or TRBV12-4 to TRBJ1-2; D gene ambiguous. Trimming took 8 bases from V and 0 from J, leaving 10 bases between them. The CDR3 length is 13 residues. The DNA of the CDR3 is TGTGCCAGCGCAAATGGGCCTAACTATGGCTACACCTTC. This gives the protein CASANGPNYGYTF.

The chain employs TRBV7-2 and TRBJ1-5, with 7 bases lining up with TRBD1. The germline gives CDR1 SGHTA, CDR2 FQGNSA. The CDR3 spans 15 residues. V lost 5 bases and J lost 4; bases outside the gene matches: 8. Written as DNA, the CDR3 is TGTGCCAGCAGCGTCAGGGGACAGATAAATCAGCCCCAGCATTTT. Translating it yields CASSVRGQINQPQHF.

This chain uses TRBV7-2 with TRBJ1-6; TRBD1 is a possible D gene (5 bases). V lost 5 bases and J 4 bases, leaving 12 bases between the germline ends. CDR1 SGHTA and CDR2 FQGNSA come from the germline V gene. The CDR3 spans 15 residues. The CDR3 sequence: CASSPGRPYNSPLHF. CDR3 nucleotide sequence: TGTGCCAGCAGCCCAGGGAGGCCGTATAATTCACCCCTCCACTTT.

Regarding this clone: A read error may produce the germline difference seen at one junction end. V is TRBV27 and J is TRBJ1-4; D remains ambiguous. This CDR3 region has 13 residues. Germline values: CDR1 MNHEY, CDR2 SMNVEV (reference sequence). CDR3 coding DNA: TGTGCCAGCAGTTTAGAAATTATCAGAATTTCGCTTTTT. Encoded protein: CASSLEIIRISLF.

The V call is TRBV27, the J call TRBJ1-2, with 7 bases fitting TRBD1. The trim removed 6 bases at V and 2 bases at J, leaving 15 bases unmatched. The CDR3 runs 17 residues. Looked up from germline, CDR1 is MNHEY and CDR2 is SMNVEV (reference sequence). This chain's CDR3 is CASSPTSGLGGNYGYTF. The CDR3 DNA sequence: TGTGCCAGCAGCCCGACGAGCGGTCTAGGGGGCAACTATGGCTACACCTTC.

The chain has TRBV10-3 and TRBJ2-7, with 10 bases matching TRBD1. The CDR3 is made up of 13 amino acids. Per the germline V gene, CDR1 is ENHRY and CDR2 is SYGVKD. V dropped 11 bases and J dropped 3; count of bases not matched to a gene: 7. The chain's CDR3 is CAVGQGEDYEQYF. As DNA, the CDR3 is TGTGCCGTCGGACAGGGGGAGGACTACGAGCAGTACTTC.

V and J are TRBV7-9 and TRBJ1-2, with unresolved D. The germline CDR1 and CDR2 sequences are SEHNR and FQNEAQ (reference sequence). V was clipped by 5 bases and J by 8 bases, with 15 bases between them. The CDR3 extends over 13 amino acids. Here the CDR3 reads CASSQSPSGGYTF. The CDR3 DNA is TGTGCCAGCAGCCAAAGCCCGTCGGGAGGCTACACCTTC.

The CDR3 spells CASSPQGVSTEAFF. The CDR3 nucleotides are TGTGCCAGCTCACCACAGGGGGTGAGCACTGAAGCTTTCTTT. The chain recombines TRBV18 with TRBJ1-1; a possible D gene is TRBD1 (6 bases). This CDR3 is 14 amino acids long. Trimming took 1 base from V and 4 from J, leaving 10 bases between them. The germline V gene has CDR1 KGHSH and CDR2 LQKENI.

This chain joins TRBV9 and TRBJ2-6; D not certain. The germline V gene encodes CDR1 SGDLS and CDR2 YYNGEE. The CDR3 sequence is 15 residues long. V lost 1 base to trimming and J lost 4 bases, with 9 bases between them. The CDR3 here is CASSVPFSGANVLTF. The DNA for the CDR3 is TGTGCCAGCAGCGTACCGTTCTCGGGGGCCAACGTCCTGACTTTC.

The chain employs TRBV7-5 and TRBJ1-5. TRBV7-5 is marked as a pseudogene. CDR3 size: 14 residues. CDR3 loop: CARSPVKRGQPQHF. The CDR3 nucleotides read TGTGCCAGAAGCCCAGTAAAAAGAGGACAGCCCCAGCATTTT.

The chain employs TRBV19 and TRBJ1-4, with TRBD1 as a possible D gene (5 bases). V lost 5 bases, J lost 4 bases, and 23 bases lay in between. Germline CDR1 LNHDA, CDR2 SQIVND (reference sequence). CDR3 length: 18 amino acids. The CDR3 DNA reads TGTGCCAGTAGTCGAATTTTGGGCCAGGGAAGATTTAATGAAAAACTGTTTTTT. Translated: CASSRILGQGRFNEKLFF. Combining the CDR3 with reference TRBV19 and TRBJ1-4 gives the whole variable domain DGGITQSPKYLFRKEGQNVTLSCEQNLNHDAMYWYRQDPGQGLRLIYYSQIVNDFQKGDIAEGYSVSREKKESFPLTVTSAQKNPTAFYLCASSRILGQGRFNEKLFFGSGTQLSVL.

On this clone itself: One junction end does not reproduce the germline sequence, and a read error may be involved. The V call is TRBV7-7, the J call TRBJ2-3, with 8 bases lining up with TRBD2. The length of the CDR3 is 14 residues. Germline V gives CDR1 SSHAT, CDR2 FNYEAQ (reference sequence). The CDR3 sequence: CASSHSGAADTQYF. The DNA for the CDR3 is TGTGCTAGCAGCCATAGCGGGGCGGCAGATACGCAGTATTTT.

This chain uses TRBV9 with TRBJ1-3; D uncertain. Germline CDR1 reads SGDLS; CDR2 reads YYNGEE. The CDR3 contains 14 residues. The V end lost 2 bases, the J end lost 0 bases, and 6 bases lay between the germline ends. DNA for the CDR3: TGTGCCAGCAGCGTTATCAGCTCTGGAAACACCATATATTTT. Residues: CASSVISSGNTIYF.

V gene TRBV16 combines with J gene TRBJ2-7; TRBD1 agrees at 8 bases. Trimming took 2 bases from V and 2 from J; bases not matched to a gene: 5. The CDR3 extends over 15 amino acids. Germline CDR1 is KGHSY and CDR2 is FQNENV. CDR3 coding DNA: TGTGCCAGCAGCCAAGATACAGGGGGGCCCTACGAGCAGTACTTC. This codes for CASSQDTGGPYEQYF. Full variable domain (missing parts from reference TRBV16 and TRBJ2-7): GEEVAQTPKHLVRGEGQKAKLYCAPIKGHSYVFWYQQVLKNEFKFLISFQNENVFDETGMPKERFSAKCLPNSPCSLEIQATKLEDSAVYFCASSQDTGGPYEQYFGPGTRLTVT.

The V gene is TRBV10-2, the J gene TRBJ1-6, with D hard to call. This CDR3 is built from 15 residues. Germline V lookup: CDR1 WSHSY, CDR2 SAAADI. Trimming removed 3 bases at V and 6 bases at J, with 12 bases between. CDR3 in amino acids: CASSDSSHTNSPLHF. Written as DNA, the CDR3 is TGCGCCAGCAGTGACAGTTCCCACACTAATTCACCCCTCCACTTT.

This chain connects TRBV30 to TRBJ1-2; D not resolved. The V gene's germline CDR1 is GTSNPN and CDR2 SVGIG (reference sequence). The V end was cut by 2 bases, the J end by 0 bases, with 4 bases between. CDR3 length equals 12 residues. The CDR3 DNA reads as TGTGCCTGGAGTTTCGCTAACTATGGCTACACCTTC. Its protein product is CAWSFANYGYTF.